This entry features one TCR beta chain sequence. These data belong to a study of blood T cells in healthy people across ages. Germline V gene sequence: CDR1 SGHRS, CDR2 YFSETQ. This CDR3 has 16 residues. A second PCR, run for about 6 to 12 cycles, used a sample-barcoded 5' primer plus a J-beta primer mix. TCRdb redid the calling of the 5' RACE reads with MiXCR, one entry per CDR3 protein. In the table there are around 1,100,000 distinct CDR3 sequences, more than 30% of which are singletons. The V and J genes are TRBV5-1 and TRBJ2-5; 10 bases map to TRBD1. The DNA end favors TRBJ2-7, so the J call may be wrong. The sequence derives from a man aged 18 to 29 in good health. Sequencing input: blood. The DNA for the CDR3 is TGCGCCAGCAGCTTGGCTACCGGGACAGGGGTGTACGAGCAGTACTTC. Encoded protein: CASSLATGTGVYEQYF.